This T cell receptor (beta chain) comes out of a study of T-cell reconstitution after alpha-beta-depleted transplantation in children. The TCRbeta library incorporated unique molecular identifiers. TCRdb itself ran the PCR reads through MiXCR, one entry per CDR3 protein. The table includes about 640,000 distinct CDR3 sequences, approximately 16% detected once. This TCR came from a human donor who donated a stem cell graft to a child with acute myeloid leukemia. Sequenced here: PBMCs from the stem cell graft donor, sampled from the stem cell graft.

In nucleotides, the CDR3 is TGTGCCACCAAGGGTCCCCATGAGCAGTTCTTC. Protein sequence: CATKGPHEQFF. The V call is TRBV25-1, the J call TRBJ2-1; D is undetermined. With 10 bases removed from V and 8 bases from J, the gap between germline ends came to 12 bases. This CDR3 has 11 amino acids. The germline V gene has CDR1 MGHDK and CDR2 SYGVNS.